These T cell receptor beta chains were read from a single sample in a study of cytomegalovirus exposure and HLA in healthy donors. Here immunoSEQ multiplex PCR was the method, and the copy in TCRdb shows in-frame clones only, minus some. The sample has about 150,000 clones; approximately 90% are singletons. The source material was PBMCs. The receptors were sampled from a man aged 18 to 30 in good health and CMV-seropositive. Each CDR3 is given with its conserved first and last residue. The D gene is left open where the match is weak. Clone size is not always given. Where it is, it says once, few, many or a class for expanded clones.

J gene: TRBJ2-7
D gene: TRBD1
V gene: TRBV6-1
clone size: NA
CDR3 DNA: TGTGCCAGCAGTGAAGCGGGGACAGCGACCTCCTACGAGCAGTACTTC
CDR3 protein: CASSEAGTATSYEQYF

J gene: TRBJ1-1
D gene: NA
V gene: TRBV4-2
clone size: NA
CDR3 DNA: TGTGCCAGCAGCCAAGAAGGGGTAGAGTACACTGAAGCTTTCTTT
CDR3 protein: CASSQEGVEYTEAFF

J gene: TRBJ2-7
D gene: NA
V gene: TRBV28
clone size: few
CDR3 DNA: TGTGCCAGCAGTTTCTCCCTGGCAGGGCTTACCTACGAGCAGTACTTC
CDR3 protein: CASSFSLAGLTYEQYF

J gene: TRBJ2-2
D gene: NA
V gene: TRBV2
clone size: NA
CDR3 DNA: TGTGCCAGCAGGGACAAAATGGTGGGGGAGCTGTTTTTT
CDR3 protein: CASRDKMVGELFF

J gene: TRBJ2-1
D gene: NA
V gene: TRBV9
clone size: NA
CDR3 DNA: TGTGCCAGCAGCGTAGGGGTGTTGGGAGAGGGTCGGTTCTTC
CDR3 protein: CASSVGVLGEGRFF

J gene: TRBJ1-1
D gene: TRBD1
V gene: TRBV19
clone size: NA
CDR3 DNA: TGTGCCAGTAGTATAGGACAGGGGAACACTGAAGCTTTCTTT
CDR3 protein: CASSIGQGNTEAFF

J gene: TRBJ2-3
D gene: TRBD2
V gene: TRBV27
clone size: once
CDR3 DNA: TGTGCCAGCAGTCCCTTAGCGGGGGGCTTCACAGATACGCAGTATTTT
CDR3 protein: CASSPLAGGFTDTQYF

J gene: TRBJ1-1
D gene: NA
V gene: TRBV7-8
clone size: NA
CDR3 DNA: TGTGCCAGCAGCTTCTCGCCGGGAGAGAACACTGAAGCTTTCTTT
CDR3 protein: CASSFSPGENTEAFF

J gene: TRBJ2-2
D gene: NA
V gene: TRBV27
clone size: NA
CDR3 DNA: TGTGCCAGCAGTTTACTGGGGATTGAGGGAAACACCGGGGAGCTGTTTTTT
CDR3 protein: CASSLLGIEGNTGELFF

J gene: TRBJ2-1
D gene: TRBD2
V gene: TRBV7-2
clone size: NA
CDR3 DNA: TGTGCCAGCAGCCCCGGGTGGACTAGCGGGGGAGGGGAGCAGTTCTTC
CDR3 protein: CASSPGWTSGGGEQFF

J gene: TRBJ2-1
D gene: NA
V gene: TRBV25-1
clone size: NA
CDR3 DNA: TGTGCCAGCAGTAGACGGGCCGTGAGGGACAATGAGCAGTTCTTC
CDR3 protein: CASSRRAVRDNEQFF

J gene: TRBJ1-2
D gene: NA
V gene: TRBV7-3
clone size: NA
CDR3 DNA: TGTGCCAGCAGCTTCGGCGGGGTATATGGCTACACCTTC
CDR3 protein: CASSFGGVYGYTF

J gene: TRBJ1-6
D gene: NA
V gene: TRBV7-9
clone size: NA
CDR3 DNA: TGTGCCAGCAGCTTACGCAGGGTGCAATCACCCCTCCACTTT
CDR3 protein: CASSLRRVQSPLHF

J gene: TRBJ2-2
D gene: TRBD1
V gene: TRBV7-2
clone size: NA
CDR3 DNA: TGTGCCAGCAGCTCCCTAGGGTGGACAGGGAACACCGGGGAGCTGTTTTTT
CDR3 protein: CASSSLGWTGNTGELFF

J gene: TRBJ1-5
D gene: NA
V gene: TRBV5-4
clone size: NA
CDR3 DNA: TGTGCCAGCAGCTTAGGGAGGGAGGGTGCAGGAAGAATTCAGCCCCAGCATTTT
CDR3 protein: CASSLGREGAGRIQPQHF

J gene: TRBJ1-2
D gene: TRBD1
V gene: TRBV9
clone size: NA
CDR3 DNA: TGTGCCAGCAGCGCACGGGACAGCCCATGGGGCTACACCTTC
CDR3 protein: CASSARDSPWGYTF

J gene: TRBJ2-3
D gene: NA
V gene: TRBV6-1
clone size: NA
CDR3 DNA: TGTGCCACCAGAACTACGGGGAGCACAGATACGCAGTATTTT
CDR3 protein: CATRTTGSTDTQYF

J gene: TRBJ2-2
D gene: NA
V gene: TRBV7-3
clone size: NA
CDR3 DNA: TGTGCCAGCAGCTCAGGGCGCGGGACCGGGGACGGGGAGCTGTTTTTT
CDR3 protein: CASSSGRGTGDGELFF

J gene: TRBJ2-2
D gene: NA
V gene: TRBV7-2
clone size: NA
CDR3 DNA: TGTGCCAGCAGCTTAGGGGTGCAGGCCTACGGGGAGCTGTTTTTT
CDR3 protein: CASSLGVQAYGELFF

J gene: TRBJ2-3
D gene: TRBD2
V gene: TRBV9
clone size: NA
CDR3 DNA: TGTGCCAGCAGTGGTGGGGGAGGGATTTTCACAGATACGCAGTATTTT
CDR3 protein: CASSGGGGIFTDTQYF

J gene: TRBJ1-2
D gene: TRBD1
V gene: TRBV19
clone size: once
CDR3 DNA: TGTGCCATCTTAGAGAGGACAGGCTATGGCTACACCTTC
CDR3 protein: CAILERTGYGYTF

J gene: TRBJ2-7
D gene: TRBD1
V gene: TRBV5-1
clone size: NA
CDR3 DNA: TGCGCCAGCACCGACGGGACAGGGAGACACGAGCAGTACTTC
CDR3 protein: CASTDGTGRHEQYF

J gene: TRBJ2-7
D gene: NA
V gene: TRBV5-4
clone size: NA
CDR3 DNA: TGTGCCAGCAGCTTGGGACTCAACTACGAGCAGTACTTC
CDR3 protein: CASSLGLNYEQYF

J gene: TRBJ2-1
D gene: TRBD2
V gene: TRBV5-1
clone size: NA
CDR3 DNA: TGCGCCAGCAGCGCGGGAGACGGAATAAATGAGCAGTTCTTC
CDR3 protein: CASSAGDGINEQFF

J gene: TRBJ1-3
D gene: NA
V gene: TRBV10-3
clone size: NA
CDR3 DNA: TGTGCCATCAGTGGGGGGGCTGGAAACACCATATATTTT
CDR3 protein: CAISGGAGNTIYF

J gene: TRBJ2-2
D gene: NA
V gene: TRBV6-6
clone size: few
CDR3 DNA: TGTGCCAGCAGCCTCGGGGAGCTGTTTTTT
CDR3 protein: CASSLGELFF

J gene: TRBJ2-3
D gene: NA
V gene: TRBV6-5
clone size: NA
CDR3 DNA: TGTGCCAGCAGCAACTCCGCAGATACGCAGTATTTT
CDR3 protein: CASSNSADTQYF

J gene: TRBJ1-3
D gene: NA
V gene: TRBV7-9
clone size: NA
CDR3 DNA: TGTGCCAGCAGCCAAACTTTCGACAGGACCGATTTT
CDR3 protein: CASSQTFDRTDF

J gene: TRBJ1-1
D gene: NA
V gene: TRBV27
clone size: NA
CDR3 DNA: TGTGCCAGCAGTTTATTTGGGGCAGGGGACACTGAAGCTTTCTTT
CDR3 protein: CASSLFGAGDTEAFF

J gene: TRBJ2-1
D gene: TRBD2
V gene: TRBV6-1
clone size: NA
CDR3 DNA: TGTGCCAGCAAACTGGCGGGGGTTTACAATGAGCAGTTCTTC
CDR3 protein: CASKLAGVYNEQFF

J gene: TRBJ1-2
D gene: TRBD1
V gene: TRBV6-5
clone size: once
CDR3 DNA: TGTGCCAGCAGTCGGACAGGGGGAATTTGGGGCTACACCTTC
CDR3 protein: CASSRTGGIWGYTF

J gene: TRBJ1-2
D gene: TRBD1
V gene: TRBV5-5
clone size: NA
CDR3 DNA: TGTGCCAGCAGCCCCTGGACAGGGAACTATGGCTACACCTTC
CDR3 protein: CASSPWTGNYGYTF

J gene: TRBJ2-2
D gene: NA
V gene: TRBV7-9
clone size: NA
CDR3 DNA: TGTGCCAGCAGTCCCCCCGGTAGCGGCACCGGGGAGCTGTTTTTT
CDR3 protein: CASSPPGSGTGELFF

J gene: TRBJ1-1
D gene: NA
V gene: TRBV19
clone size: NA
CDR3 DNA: TGTGCCAGTAGTCCACCGGGGGTTGTTTTCTTT
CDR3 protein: CASSPPGVVFF

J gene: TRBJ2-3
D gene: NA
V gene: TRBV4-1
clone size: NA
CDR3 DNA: TGCGCCAGCAGCCACGTTGGGCGGGGTAAATCTTCAGATACGCAGTATTTT
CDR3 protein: CASSHVGRGKSSDTQYF

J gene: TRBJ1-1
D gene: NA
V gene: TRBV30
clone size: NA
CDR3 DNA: TGTGCCTGGAACACGGGAGGGAACACTGAAGCTTTCTTT
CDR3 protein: CAWNTGGNTEAFF

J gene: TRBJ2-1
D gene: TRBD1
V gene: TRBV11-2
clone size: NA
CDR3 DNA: TGTGCCAGCAGCTTAGGGCCGGCCAGGGGGTTAAAGAGGAATGAGCAGTTCTTC
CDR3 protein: CASSLGPARGLKRNEQFF

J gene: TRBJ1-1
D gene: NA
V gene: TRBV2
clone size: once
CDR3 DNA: TGTGCCAGCAGGAAAGACAGCCGCGAAAACACTGAAGCTTTCTTT
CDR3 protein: CASRKDSRENTEAFF

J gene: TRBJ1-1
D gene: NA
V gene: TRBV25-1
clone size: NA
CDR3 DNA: TGTGCCAGCAGTGAATGGAAACAGGTCGGTGAAGCTTTCTTT
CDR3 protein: CASSEWKQVGEAFF

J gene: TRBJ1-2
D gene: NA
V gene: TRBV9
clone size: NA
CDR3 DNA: TGTGCCAGCAGCGTTGGGGACAATAACTATGGCTACACCTTC
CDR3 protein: CASSVGDNNYGYTF

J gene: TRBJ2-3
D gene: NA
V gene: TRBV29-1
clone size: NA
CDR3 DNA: TGCAGCGTTGAAATAACAGAACCAGATACGCAGTATTTT
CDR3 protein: CSVEITEPDTQYF

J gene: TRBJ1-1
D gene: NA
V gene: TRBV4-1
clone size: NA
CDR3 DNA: TGCGCCAGCAGCCCCATTCTCCCTCCAACAGGGAAGAACACTGAAGCTTTCTTT
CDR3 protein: CASSPILPPTGKNTEAFF

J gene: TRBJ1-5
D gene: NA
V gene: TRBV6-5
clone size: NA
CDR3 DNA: TGTGCCAGCGATGAGGGATCGGGCAATCAGCCCCAGCATTTT
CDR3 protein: CASDEGSGNQPQHF

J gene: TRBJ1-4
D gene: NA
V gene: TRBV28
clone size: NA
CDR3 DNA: TGTGCCAGCAGTCGGACACTTAATGAAAAACTGTTTTTT
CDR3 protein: CASSRTLNEKLFF